The rows below give T cell receptor beta chains drawn from one sample of a study of neurological immune-mediated disorders. TCRdb processed the 5' RACE reads anew with MiXCR; each CDR3 protein has one entry. Of 40,000 or so distinct CDR3 sequences in the sample, roughly 2.5% were seen once. Sequencing was performed on PBMCs. The receptors were gathered from a man younger than 40 with multiple sclerosis. Each CDR3 is given with its conserved first and last residue. The D gene is left open where the match is weak. Clone size is stated in some rows and not others, as once, few, many or a class when expanded.

j_call d_call clone_size v_call cdr3_aa cdr3_nt
TRBJ2-1 - - TRBV5-1 CASSFSEFDEQFF TGCGCCAGCAGCTTTTCCGAGTTCGATGAGCAGTTCTTC
TRBJ2-5 - - TRBV7-7 CASSRDRQERTQYF TGTGCCAGCAGCAGGGACCGTCAAGAACGGACCCAGTACTTC
TRBJ1-1 - many TRBV7-2 CASSIGPNRAGTEAFF TGTGCCAGCAGCATCGGCCCAAACAGGGCGGGCACTGAAGCTTTCTTT
TRBJ2-1 TRBD2 many TRBV12-3/TRBV12-4 CASSLVLAVYNEQFF TGTGCCAGCAGTTTAGTCCTAGCGGTCTACAATGAGCAGTTCTTC
TRBJ2-7 TRBD2 many TRBV20-1 CSAGDYRNRGEQYF TGCAGTGCTGGGGACTACCGAAATCGGGGCGAGCAGTACTTC
TRBJ1-4 - many TRBV18 CASSGGQNEKLFF TGTGCCAGCTCGGGGGGCCAGAATGAAAAACTGTTTTTT
TRBJ2-1 TRBD1 many TRBV20-1 CSARDPSTGYNEQFF TGCAGTGCTAGAGATCCTTCGACAGGGTACAATGAGCAGTTCTTC
TRBJ2-5 - many TRBV5-1 CASSLENRAETQYF TGCGCCAGCAGCTTGGAAAACAGGGCGGAGACCCAGTACTTC
TRBJ2-1 - many TRBV20-1 CSASGHAVAGYNEQFF TGCAGTGCTAGTGGACACGCAGTGGCGGGGTACAATGAGCAGTTCTTC
TRBJ2-7 TRBD2 few TRBV29-1 CSVEGLAGGIPYEQYF TGCAGCGTTGAGGGACTAGCGGGGGGGATCCCCTACGAGCAGTACTTC
TRBJ2-1 - many TRBV5-6 CASSLRGEQFF TGTGCCAGCAGCTTGAGAGGCGAGCAGTTCTTC
TRBJ1-1 - many TRBV5-4 CASRQGLKNTEAFF TGTGCCAGCAGGCAGGGATTAAAGAACACTGAAGCTTTCTTT
TRBJ2-3 - many TRBV7-9 CASSSSSDTQYF TGTGCCAGCAGCTCCTCCTCGGATACGCAGTATTTT
TRBJ2-2 - many TRBV12-3/TRBV12-4 CASSLVQGRATGELFF TGTGCCAGCAGTTTAGTTCAGGGGAGAGCCACCGGGGAGCTGTTTTTT
TRBJ1-4 - many TRBV12-3/TRBV12-4 CASSKVYREKLFF TGTGCCAGCAGCAAAGTATACAGGGAAAAACTGTTTTTT
TRBJ1-6 - many TRBV12-3/TRBV12-4 CASTPGRHNSPLHF TGTGCCAGCACCCCGGGACGGCATAATTCACCCCTCCACTTT
TRBJ2-7 - many TRBV27 CASSNSRYEQYF TGTGCCAGCAGCAATAGTCGATACGAGCAGTACTTC
TRBJ2-1 - - TRBV6-4 CASRMTSYNEQFF TGTGCCAGCAGGATGACTAGCTACAATGAGCAGTTCTTC
TRBJ2-3 TRBD1 many TRBV7-9 CASSHGDRRTDTQYF TGTGCCAGCAGCCACGGGGACAGACGCACAGATACGCAGTATTTT
TRBJ2-3 TRBD1 many TRBV20-1 CSARAPGGADTQYF TGCAGTGCTAGAGCCCCAGGGGGAGCAGATACGCAGTATTTT
TRBJ1-1 - many TRBV20-1 CSALLGGNTEAFF TGCAGTGCTCTCTTGGGAGGGAACACTGAAGCTTTCTTT
TRBJ2-1 TRBD2 many TRBV20-1 CSARDWRGSGEGEQFF TGCAGTGCTAGAGATTGGCGTGGTAGCGGGGAGGGGGAGCAGTTCTTC
TRBJ2-1 TRBD2 many TRBV6-6 CASSSSGQYNEQFF TGTGCCAGCAGCTCTAGCGGGCAGTACAATGAGCAGTTCTTC
TRBJ2-3 - many TRBV15 CATSRDLGDTQYF TGTGCCACCAGCAGAGATTTGGGAGATACGCAGTATTTT
TRBJ2-3 - many TRBV18 CASSPPSDYTDTQYF TGTGCCAGCTCACCACCGAGCGACTACACAGATACGCAGTATTTT
TRBJ2-1 TRBD1 many TRBV15 CATSRTGTGSNEQFF TGTGCCACCAGCAGGACCGGGACAGGGAGTAATGAGCAGTTCTTC
TRBJ2-7 TRBD1 many TRBV4-2 CASSQAAGTGGYEQYF TGTGCCAGCAGCCAAGCGGCCGGGACAGGGGGCTACGAGCAGTACTTC
TRBJ2-5 TRBD2 many TRBV19 CASSEWTSGTETQYF TGTGCCAGTAGTGAATGGACTAGCGGGACCGAGACCCAGTACTTC
TRBJ1-1 TRBD1 - TRBV4-1 CASSHTTGELTEAFF TGCGCCAGCAGCCATACGACAGGGGAGTTGACTGAAGCTTTCTTT
TRBJ1-3 - many TRBV7-9 CASSSPSSGNTIYF TGTGCCAGCAGCTCCCCAAGTTCTGGAAACACCATATATTTT
TRBJ2-2 - many TRBV2 CASRPDSGNTGELFF TGTGCCAGCAGACCGGATTCAGGGAACACCGGGGAGCTGTTTTTT
TRBJ2-5 TRBD1 few TRBV10-3 CAISARDRPQETQYF TGTGCCATCAGTGCCAGGGACAGACCCCAGGAGACCCAGTACTTC
TRBJ2-5 TRBD1 many TRBV29-1 CSVSGTGPIRTQYF TGCAGCGTCTCCGGGACAGGCCCTATTCGGACCCAGTACTTC
TRBJ2-7 - many TRBV6-5 CASSYRGRLDEQYF TGTGCCAGCAGTTACAGAGGGAGGTTAGACGAGCAGTACTTC
TRBJ2-7 - many TRBV10-3 CAISGGNRDEQYF TGTGCCATCAGTGGGGGAAACAGGGACGAGCAGTACTTC
TRBJ2-7 - many TRBV29-1 CSVVVGYEQYF TGCAGCGTTGTCGTCGGTTACGAGCAGTACTTC
TRBJ2-3 - many TRBV4-2 CASSQAQRTTDTQYF TGTGCCAGCAGCCAAGCCCAGCGGACCACAGATACGCAGTATTTT
TRBJ1-5 TRBD1 many TRBV7-2 CASSVDRESQPQHF TGTGCCAGCAGCGTGGACAGGGAGAGTCAGCCCCAGCATTTT
TRBJ1-1 TRBD1 many TRBV20-1 CSATGTGDTEAFF TGCAGTGCCACCGGGACAGGGGACACTGAAGCTTTCTTT
TRBJ2-7 - many TRBV20-1 CSARAHEYEQYF TGCAGTGCTAGAGCTCACGAGTACGAGCAGTACTTC
TRBJ2-2 TRBD2 many TRBV20-1 CSASYSGSDYAGELFF TGCAGTGCTAGTTATAGCGGGAGCGATTATGCCGGGGAGCTGTTTTTT
TRBJ2-3 - many TRBV7-6 CASSLAPSRADTQYF TGTGCCAGCAGCTTGGCCCCCTCTAGGGCAGATACGCAGTATTTT
TRBJ1-1 - - TRBV14 CASSLLGGNTEAFF TGTGCCAGCAGCCTTCTCGGGGGGAACACTGAAGCTTTCTTT
TRBJ2-3 - many TRBV6-4 CASMASASADTQYF TGTGCCAGCATGGCTAGCGCGTCGGCAGATACGCAGTATTTT
TRBJ2-2 - many TRBV4-3 CASKWGANTGELFF TGCGCCAGCAAATGGGGCGCGAACACCGGGGAGCTGTTTTTT
TRBJ2-2 - - TRBV11-2 CASSFSNNGELFF TGTGCCAGCAGCTTCAGCAACAACGGGGAGCTGTTTTTT
TRBJ2-7 TRBD2 many TRBV20-1 CSARASGGLNEQYF TGCAGTGCTAGGGCTAGCGGGGGTCTAAACGAGCAGTACTTC
TRBJ1-5 - many TRBV15 CATSREGGGGNQPQHF TGTGCCACCAGCAGAGAGGGAGGGGGGGGCAATCAGCCCCAGCATTTT
TRBJ2-1 TRBD1 many TRBV20-1 CSARDPTTGGNEQFF TGCAGTGCTAGAGACCCTACTACAGGGGGCAATGAGCAGTTCTTC
TRBJ1-1 - many TRBV20-1 CLSFGTSNTEAFF TGCCTTAGCTTTGGGACGTCTAACACTGAAGCTTTCTTT
TRBJ1-5 - many TRBV2 CASAVERGNQPQHF TGTGCCAGCGCGGTTGAACGTGGCAATCAGCCCCAGCATTTT
TRBJ2-1 - many TRBV6-5 CASSYGAGRDEQFF TGTGCCAGCAGTTACGGTGCCGGCCGCGATGAGCAGTTCTTC
TRBJ1-1 - many TRBV2 CASSEGNTEAFF TGTGCCAGCAGTGAGGGGAACACTGAAGCTTTCTTT
TRBJ2-3 - many TRBV5-1 CASSLEPSYTDTQYF TGCGCCAGCAGCTTGGAGCCTAGCTACACAGATACGCAGTATTTT
TRBJ1-5 TRBD1 few TRBV7-2 CASSLAEGAGNQPQHF TGTGCCAGCAGCTTAGCTGAGGGGGCTGGCAATCAGCCCCAGCATTTT